This note documents a single TCR beta chain sequence. Its antigen is still unknown. This sample stems from a study of cytomegalovirus exposure and HLA in healthy donors. Whole-study results and caveats: Generally TCR sequences proved uncommon, though certain public TCRs appeared in numerous donors. Per a prior analysis, the majority of TCR beta V segments were productive roughly 87% or roughly 30% of the time. In a later analysis, the majority of CMV-associated beta chains seemingly showed HLA restriction.

This CDR3 has 17 residues. Germline V lookup: CDR1 MDHEN, CDR2 SYDVKM. Trimming took 5 bases from V and 5 from J; bases not matched to a gene: 18. 60 Vbeta and 13 Jbeta primers were used in PCR. The protocol was immunoSEQ multiplex PCR, while the TCRdb copy is restricted to in-frame clones and leaves out a portion. This sample yields 90,000 to 140,000 clones, of which under 80% are seen a single time; over 7.5% belongs to the top ten. Sequencing was done on a sample of PBMCs. The chain carries TRBV28 and TRBJ2-7; 7 bases are a match to TRBD1. The sequence was collected from a woman aged 40 to 50 in good health and CMV-seropositive. For the CDR3, the DNA is TGTGCCAGCAGTCCTCATTACGGCCAGGGGACAGCAGACGAGCAGTACTTC. This codes for CASSPHYGQGTADEQYF. Full variable domain (remainder filled in from reference TRBV28 and TRBJ2-7): DVKVTQSSRYLVKRTGEKVFLECVQDMDHENMFWYRQDPGLGLRLIYFSYDVKMKEKGDIPEGYSVSREKKERFSLILESASTNQTSMYLCASSPHYGQGTADEQYFGPGTRLTVT.